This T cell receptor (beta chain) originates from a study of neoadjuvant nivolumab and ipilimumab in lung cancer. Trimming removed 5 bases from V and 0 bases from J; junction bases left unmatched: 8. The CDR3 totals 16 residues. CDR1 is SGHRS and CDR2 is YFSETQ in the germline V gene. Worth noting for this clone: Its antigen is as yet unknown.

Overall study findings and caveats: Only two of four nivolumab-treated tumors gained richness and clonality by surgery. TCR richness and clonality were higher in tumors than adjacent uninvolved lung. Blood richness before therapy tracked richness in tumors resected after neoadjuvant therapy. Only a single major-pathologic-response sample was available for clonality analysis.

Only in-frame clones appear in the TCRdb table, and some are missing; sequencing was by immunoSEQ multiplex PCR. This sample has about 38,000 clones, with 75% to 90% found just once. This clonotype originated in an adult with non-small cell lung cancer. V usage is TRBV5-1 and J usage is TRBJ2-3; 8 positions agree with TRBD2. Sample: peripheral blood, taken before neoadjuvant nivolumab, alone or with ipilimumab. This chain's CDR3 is CASRMVAGPSTDTQYF. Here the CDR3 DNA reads TGCGCCAGCAGGATGGTAGCGGGACCTAGCACAGATACGCAGTATTTT. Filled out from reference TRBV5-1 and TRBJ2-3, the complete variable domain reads KAGVTQTPRYLIKTRGQQVTLSCSPISGHRSVSWYQQTPGQGLQFLFEYFSETQRNKGNFPGRFSGRQFSNSRSEMNVSTLELGDSALYLCASRMVAGPSTDTQYFGPGTRLTVL.